Following are 21 T cell receptor beta chains from one sample sequenced in a study of blood T cell repertoires in COVID-19. The data were produced by immunoSEQ multiplex PCR, yet TCRdb's version contains in-frame clones alone and is incomplete. The repertoire holds about 340,000 clones, with over 80% as singletons. Sequencing used peripheral blood. Receptors originate from a woman in her 50s with COVID-19, enrolled during active disease.

The chain has TRBV30 and TRBJ2-2; D call uncertain. V was clipped by 0 bases and J by 4 bases, with 9 bases between them. Germline V gene lookup returns CDR1 GTSNPN and CDR2 SVGIG (reference sequence). The CDR3 spans 14 residues. The CDR3, as DNA: TGTGCCTGGAGTGTTTTTACAGTCACCGGGGAGCTGTTTTTT. As protein: CAWSVFTVTGELFF.

This clone was detected only once. V gene TRBV6-1 combines with J gene TRBJ2-3, with 11 bases that match TRBD1. Germline V gene data show CDR1 as MNHNS and CDR2 as SASEGT. The junction had 5 bases not matched to a gene; V was cut back by 2 bases and J by 4 bases. The length of the CDR3 is 16 residues. The CDR3 is CASSEWTGGSADTQYF. CDR3 in DNA: TGTGCCAGCAGTGAATGGACAGGGGGCAGCGCAGATACGCAGTATTTT.

The chain combines TRBV24-1 with TRBJ2-5; 13 bases are a match to TRBD2. The CDR3 has 15 residues. Looked up from germline, CDR1 is KGHDR and CDR2 is SFDVKD. J gave up 3 bases and V 4 bases, and 1 base lay outside the gene matches. The CDR3 is CATSDGLAGEETQYF. As DNA, the CDR3 is TGTGCCACCAGTGACGGACTAGCGGGAGAAGAGACCCAGTACTTC.

V and J are TRBV5-6 and TRBJ2-4; a possible D gene is TRBD2 (6 bases). The germline V gene has CDR1 SGHDT and CDR2 YYEEEE. Trimming cost V 6 bases and J 0 bases, with 13 bases left between them. The CDR3 extends over 15 amino acids. The CDR3 sequence: CASIHSGEAKNIQYF. The CDR3 DNA reads as TGTGCCAGCATCCACTCGGGGGAAGCCAAAAACATTCAGTACTTC. Complete variable domain (other parts from reference TRBV5-6 and TRBJ2-4): DAGVTQSPTHLIKTRGQQVTLRCSPKSGHDTVSWYQQALGQGPQFIFQYYEEEERQRGNFPDRFSGHQFPNYSSELNVNALLLGDSALYLCASIHSGEAKNIQYFGAGTRLSVL.

This chain links TRBV28 with TRBJ2-5, with 7 bases fitting TRBD2. Germline CDR1 is MDHEN and CDR2 is SYDVKM. CDR3 length: 14 residues. J lost 4 bases, V lost 2 bases, and 4 bases had no gene match. The CDR3 region has the DNA TGTGCCAGCAGTTTAGGGGGGGAGGCAGAGACCCAGTACTTC. Its translation: CASSLGGEAETQYF.

In this sample, this clone turned up a few times. V and J are TRBV4-2 and TRBJ2-2; no definite D call. Trimming cost V 0 bases and J 3 bases, with 8 bases left between them. The germline CDR1 and CDR2 sequences are LGHNA and YNFKEQ. The length of the CDR3 is 15 residues. The CDR3 coding sequence is TGTGCCAGCAGCCAAGATTCTACCCACACCGGGGAGCTGTTTTTT. This gives the protein CASSQDSTHTGELFF.

The DNA of the CDR3 is TGCGCCAGCAGCTTGGCCTTTGGGAGTTACTACGAGCAGTACTTC. It is translated as CASSLAFGSYYEQYF. The gene calls are TRBV5-1 and TRBJ2-7, with D possibly TRBD2 on 5 matching bases. Trimming took 0 bases from V and 3 from J, leaving 13 bases between them. Germline loops: CDR1 SGHRS, CDR2 YFSETQ. There are 15 residues in the CDR3.

The chain is built from TRBV7-7 and TRBJ2-1; TRBD2 matches at 9 bases. Looked up from germline, CDR1 is SSHAT and CDR2 is FNYEAQ (reference sequence). Trimming took 2 bases from V and 2 from J; bases not matched to a gene: 13. This CDR3 contains 19 residues. CDR3 protein: CASSLTLPRLADTYNEQFF. CDR3 DNA: TGTGCCAGCAGCTTAACCCTCCCCCGACTAGCGGACACCTACAATGAGCAGTTCTTC.

The chain links TRBV20-1 to TRBJ1-1; maybe TRBD1 (5 bases). The CDR3 loop spans 11 amino acids. Germline values: CDR1 DFQATT, CDR2 SNEGSKA (reference sequence). V was cut by 5 bases and J by 5 bases, with 9 bases left in between. The CDR3 DNA is TGCAGTGCTGCGACAGAGACTGAAGCTTTCTTT. Its protein product is CSAATETEAFF.

The V gene is TRBV19, the J gene TRBJ2-3, with 10 bases matching TRBD2. Germline lookup yields CDR1 LNHDA and CDR2 SQIVND (reference sequence). The CDR3 extends over 16 amino acids. With V trimmed by 6 bases and J by 7 bases, 13 bases remained unmatched. Here the CDR3 DNA reads TGTGCCAGTAGCAAAGACACTAGCGGGATTAGAAATACGCAGTATTTT. It translates to CASSKDTSGIRNTQYF. Using reference TRBV19 and TRBJ2-3 for the parts outside the CDR3, the full variable domain is DGGITQSPKYLFRKEGQNVTLSCEQNLNHDAMYWYRQDPGQGLRLIYYSQIVNDFQKGDIAEGYSVSREKKESFPLTVTSAQKNPTAFYLCASSKDTSGIRNTQYFGPGTRLTVL.

The chain combines TRBV5-8 with TRBJ1-2; D remains ambiguous. The CDR3 runs to 16 residues. Trimming cost V 2 bases and J 1 base, with 15 bases left between them. In germline, CDR1 is SGHTS, CDR2 YDEGEE. CDR3 protein: CASSFTHSGLNYGYTF. CDR3 DNA sequence: TGTGCCAGCAGCTTCACCCACAGCGGTCTTAACTATGGCTACACCTTC.

The rearrangement joins TRBV10-3 to TRBJ1-5; TRBD1 matches 9 bases. The germline V gene encodes CDR1 ENHRY and CDR2 SYGVKD. The CDR3 length is 14 residues. The junction had 4 bases not matched to a gene; V was cut back by 4 bases and J by 6 bases. The CDR3 bases are TGTGCCATCAGTGTCGACAGGGGGGGTCAGCCCCAGCATTTT. This codes for CAISVDRGGQPQHF.

A remark on this clone: This same CDR3 is encoded by further DNA sequences in the sample. In DNA, the CDR3 is TGTGCCAGCAGCTTGCCGGGACAGGGACTTTACGAGCAGTACTTC. Translation: CASSLPGQGLYEQYF. V and J are TRBV3-1 (or the pseudogene TRBV3-2) and TRBJ2-7; 9 bases are a match to TRBD1. From germline, CDR1 is LGHDT and CDR2 YNNKEL (reference sequence). This CDR3 is built from 15 residues. V was clipped by 5 bases and J by 4 bases; unmatched bases: 9.

This rearrangement joins TRBV6-5 to TRBJ2-3, with 10 bases that match TRBD2. V was pared by 6 bases and J by 14 bases, with 11 bases of the junction left unmatched. Germline CDR1 MNHEY, CDR2 SVGAGI. The CDR3 sequence is 13 residues long. Here the CDR3 DNA reads TGTGCCAGCAGGGAGACTAGCGGGTACCACCCGTATTTT. Its translation: CASRETSGYHPYF.

The rearrangement joins TRBV5-1 to TRBJ1-1; 9 nucleotides line up with TRBD1. CDR3 length: 16 amino acids. J gave up 0 bases and V 3 bases, and 6 bases lay outside the gene matches. CDR1 SGHRS and CDR2 YFSETQ come from the germline V gene. CDR3 in amino acids: CASSWGQGGMNTEAFF. Written as DNA, the CDR3 is TGCGCCAGCAGCTGGGGACAGGGTGGCATGAACACTGAAGCTTTCTTT.

This sequence joins TRBV24-1 and TRBJ2-1, with TRBD2 identical over 8 bases. With 5 bases clipped from V and 0 bases from J, the junction kept 5 bases outside the gene matches. Germline V CDR1 and CDR2: KGHDR, SFDVKD. This CDR3 comprises 16 residues. CDR3 amino acids: CATSGLAGSSYNEQFF. Written as DNA, the CDR3 is TGTGCCACCAGTGGTCTAGCGGGCAGCTCCTACAATGAGCAGTTCTTC.

The chain is built from TRBV19 and TRBJ1-2; D might be TRBD1 (6 bases). V lost 7 bases and J lost 0, with 15 bases in between. Per the germline V gene, CDR1 is LNHDA and CDR2 is SQIVND (reference sequence). The CDR3 runs to 15 residues. Written as DNA, the CDR3 is TGTGCCAGTACAGGCAGGGGACGCCCTAACTATGGCTACACCTTC. Its translation: CASTGRGRPNYGYTF.

The chain joins TRBV14 to TRBJ2-1; 7 positions agree with TRBD1. CDR1 is SGHDN, CDR2 FVKESK, per germline. The CDR3 has 14 residues. Unmatched junction bases numbered 9, after V lost 4 bases and J lost 9 bases. CDR3 bases: TGTGCCAGCAGCCTTCAAGGGACAGCAGCTGAGCAGTTCTTC. Protein: CASSLQGTAAEQFF.

The chain links TRBV5-6 to TRBJ2-7, with D uncertain. Germline V gene sequence: CDR1 SGHDT, CDR2 YYEEEE. V lost 1 base to trimming and J lost 6 bases, with 8 bases between them. The CDR3 runs 12 residues. For the CDR3, the DNA is TGTGCCAGCAGCTTGTCGGGTTCCGAGCAGTACTTC. It encodes CASSLSGSEQYF.

The chain is built from TRBV9 and TRBJ2-7, with TRBD2 matching over 8 bases. Trimming removed 4 bases from V and 3 bases from J; junction bases left unmatched: 12. Germline CDR1 is SGDLS and CDR2 is YYNGEE. CDR3 size: 16 residues. The CDR3 spells CASSPTGGASSYEQYF. As DNA, the CDR3 is TGTGCCAGCAGCCCCACGGGGGGGGCCTCAAGCTACGAGCAGTACTTC. Filled out from reference TRBV9 and TRBJ2-7, the complete variable domain reads DSGVTQTPKHLITATGQRVTLRCSPRSGDLSVYWYQQSLDQGLQFLIQYYNGEERAKGNILERFSAQQFPDLHSELNLSSLELGDSALYFCASSPTGGASSYEQYFGPGTRLTVT.

This chain uses TRBV6-2 or TRBV6-3 with TRBJ2-7, with 14 positions matching TRBD2. The V segment lost 2 bases and the J segment 3 bases; nucleotides outside the gene matches: 3. CDR1 is MNHEY and CDR2 is SVGEGT in the germline V gene. The length of the CDR3 is 16 residues. This chain's CDR3 is CASSYRGTSGSYEQYF. The CDR3 region has the DNA TGTGCCAGCAGTTACAGAGGGACTAGCGGGAGCTACGAGCAGTACTTC.